This is a list of T cell receptor beta chains from one sample in a study of T cell responses to AZD1222 COVID-19 vaccine. Only in-frame clones appear in the TCRdb table, and some are missing; sequencing was by immunoSEQ multiplex PCR. Here the sample spans around 150,000 clones, less than 95% being singletons. The starting material was peripheral blood, obtained on day 0 of AZD1222 vaccination. Receptor source: an adult in good health. The CDR3 runs from the conserved cysteine through the conserved F or W. Each record gives: J gene, D gene, clone size, V gene, CDR3 protein, CDR3 DNA. D genes are given only for firm matches. Size is stated for part of the rows, as once, few or many counts, or as a class when the clone is expanded.

TRBJ2-6 | - | many | TRBV7-3 | CASSSSGTITSGANVLTF | TGTGCCAGCAGCTCGTCCGGGACGATTACCTCTGGGGCCAACGTCCTGACTTTC
TRBJ2-1 | TRBD2 | - | TRBV7-6 | CASSLVGGRVYNEQFF | TGTGCCAGCAGCTTAGTAGGCGGGAGGGTCTACAATGAGCAGTTCTTC
TRBJ1-2 | TRBD1 | - | TRBV11-2 | CASRSGQASGYTF | TGTGCCAGCAGATCGGGACAGGCTTCTGGCTACACCTTC
TRBJ1-1 | TRBD1 | once | TRBV2 | CASNLMRGRGTEAFF | TGTGCCAGCAACCTGATGAGGGGGCGAGGCACTGAAGCTTTCTTT
TRBJ2-3 | - | - | TRBV6-2/TRBV6-3 | CASSYFGRGADTQYF | TGTGCCAGCAGTTACTTCGGACGGGGGGCCGATACGCAGTATTTT
TRBJ1-2 | - | - | TRBV30 | CAWSVAGGYGYTF | TGTGCCTGGAGTGTTGCCGGGGGCTATGGCTACACCTTC
TRBJ2-7 | TRBD2 | - | TRBV5-4 | CASSFGGGDEQYF | TGTGCCAGCAGCTTCGGGGGGGGCGACGAGCAGTACTTC
TRBJ2-6 | - | - | TRBV10-3 | CAISESWGTGANVLTF | TGTGCCATCAGTGAGTCATGGGGGACCGGGGCCAACGTCCTGACTTTC
TRBJ2-1 | - | - | TRBV7-2 | CASSQGRANNEQFF | TGTGCCAGCAGCCAGGGGAGGGCGAACAATGAGCAGTTCTTC
TRBJ1-4 | TRBD1 | - | TRBV23-1 | CASSQYVRDRVNEKLFF | TGCGCCAGCAGTCAGTACGTTCGCGACAGGGTGAATGAAAAACTGTTTTTT
TRBJ1-4 | - | - | TRBV21-1 | CASSKVEKGGPTNEKLFF | TGTGCCAGCAGCAAAGTAGAAAAGGGGGGACCAACTAATGAAAAACTGTTTTTT
TRBJ2-7 | - | - | TRBV5-1 | CASSLSGGRGEQYF | TGCGCCAGCAGCTTATCGGGGGGCCGGGGGGAGCAGTACTTC
TRBJ2-1 | TRBD2 | - | TRBV25-1 | CASTTGRGARRSYNEQFF | TGTGCCAGCACCACCGGGCGGGGGGCCCGACGCTCCTACAATGAGCAGTTCTTC
TRBJ1-4 | TRBD1 | - | TRBV5-1 | CASSLGWTGNEKLFF | TGCGCCAGCAGCTTAGGCTGGACAGGGAATGAAAAACTGTTTTTT
TRBJ1-2 | TRBD1 | - | TRBV27 | CASSSQMGQGNGYTF | TGTGCCAGCAGTTCCCAGATGGGACAGGGAAATGGCTACACCTTC
TRBJ2-3 | TRBD2 | - | TRBV3-1/TRBV3-2 | CASSPGTSGPSSTDTQYF | TGTGCCAGCAGCCCTGGGACTAGCGGGCCGTCTAGCACAGATACGCAGTATTTT
TRBJ1-6 | - | once | TRBV6-6 | CASSYSSWENSPLHF | TGTGCCAGCAGTTACTCGAGTTGGGAGAATTCACCCCTCCACTTT
TRBJ1-2 | - | - | TRBV10-3 | CAISDVQGSYGYTF | TGTGCCATCAGTGATGTACAGGGCTCCTATGGCTACACCTTC
TRBJ2-7 | - | - | TRBV7-2 | CASSLSGPGEQYF | TGTGCCAGCAGCTTAAGCGGGCCCGGCGAGCAGTACTTC
TRBJ2-4 | - | - | TRBV9 | CASSVVSLGAAAKNIQYF | TGTGCCAGCAGCGTAGTTTCCCTGGGGGCGGCGGCCAAAAACATTCAGTACTTC
TRBJ1-3 | - | - | TRBV28 | CASSYARQAGRNTIYF | TGTGCCAGCAGTTATGCCCGACAGGCGGGCCGAAACACCATATATTTT
TRBJ1-2 | TRBD1 | - | TRBV27 | CASSPTFPGGEGIYGYTF | TGTGCCAGCAGTCCCACATTCCCAGGGGGCGAAGGTATCTACGGCTACACCTTC
TRBJ2-1 | TRBD1 | - | TRBV24-1 | CATSDPRQGASDEQFF | TGTGCCACCAGTGATCCGCGACAGGGGGCTAGTGATGAGCAGTTCTTC
TRBJ1-6 | TRBD1 | - | TRBV27 | CASSSPQGVNSPLHF | TGTGCCAGCAGTTCCCCCCAGGGGGTAAATTCACCCCTCCACTTT
TRBJ2-2 | - | - | TRBV11-1 | CASSLPPLAVAGELFF | TGTGCCAGCAGCTTGCCCCCGCTAGCTGTGGCCGGGGAGCTGTTTTTT
TRBJ1-2 | - | - | TRBV10-3 | CAISAGPLGGYTF | TGTGCCATCAGTGCGGGGCCGTTGGGTGGCTACACCTTC
TRBJ1-4 | - | - | TRBV3-1/TRBV3-2 | CASSTQTGGNEKLFF | TGTGCCAGCAGCACGCAGACTGGGGGTAATGAAAAACTGTTTTTT
TRBJ2-7 | - | - | TRBV12-1 | CASSFELAYEQYF | TGTGCCAGCAGCTTTGAGCTGGCCTACGAGCAGTACTTC
TRBJ1-6 | - | few | TRBV6-6 | CASSPEGTNSPLHF | TGTGCCAGCAGCCCCGAAGGGACTAATTCACCCCTCCACTTT
TRBJ2-1 | - | - | TRBV5-4 | CASSSLRDEQFF | TGTGCCAGCAGCTCACTCAGGGATGAGCAGTTCTTC
TRBJ1-2 | - | - | TRBV4-1 | CASSDGQNYGYTF | TGCGCCAGCAGCGATGGACAGAACTATGGCTACACCTTC
TRBJ2-7 | TRBD1 | - | TRBV6-5 | CASSPRQGSSYEQYF | TGTGCCAGCAGCCCAAGACAGGGGTCCTCTTACGAGCAGTACTTC
TRBJ1-5 | - | - | TRBV10-3 | CAIKQARNQPQHF | TGTGCCATCAAACAGGCCCGTAATCAGCCCCAGCATTTT
TRBJ1-2 | TRBD1 | once | TRBV24-1 | CATSATGTGTFYGYTF | TGTGCCACCAGTGCTACCGGGACAGGGACTTTCTATGGCTACACCTTC
TRBJ1-1 | TRBD1 | - | TRBV29-1 | CSGLRTGTGGILNTEAFF | TGCAGCGGCCTTCGGACCGGGACAGGGGGTATCCTGAACACTGAAGCTTTCTTT
TRBJ1-1 | - | - | TRBV10-3 | CAISESWDTEAFF | TGTGCCATCAGTGAGTCGTGGGACACTGAAGCTTTCTTT
TRBJ2-2 | - | - | TRBV4-1 | CASSQVGPAGELFF | TGCGCCAGCAGCCAAGTGGGGCCCGCCGGGGAGCTGTTTTTT
TRBJ2-7 | - | - | TRBV28 | CASERDSYEQYF | TGTGCCAGCGAACGGGATTCCTACGAGCAGTACTTC
TRBJ2-2 | - | - | TRBV19 | CASCPMGQRNTGELFF | TGTGCCAGCTGCCCCATGGGACAAAGGAACACCGGGGAGCTGTTTTTT
TRBJ2-3 | - | - | TRBV30 | CAWSVRAGGTDTQYF | TGTGCCTGGAGTGTAAGGGCAGGGGGCACAGATACGCAGTATTTT
TRBJ2-7 | TRBD2 | - | TRBV7-2 | CASSLALSPSGRYEQYF | TGTGCCAGCAGCTTAGCGCTTAGCCCCAGCGGGAGGTACGAGCAGTACTTC
TRBJ1-3 | - | few | TRBV11-2 | CASSLNLGNTIYF | TGTGCCAGCAGCTTAAATCTTGGAAACACCATATATTTT
TRBJ1-1 | TRBD1 | - | TRBV19 | CASSNPTGEDEAFF | TGTGCCAGTAGTAACCCTACAGGGGAGGATGAAGCTTTCTTT
TRBJ2-1 | - | - | TRBV10-3 | CAISWGSYNEQFF | TGTGCCATCAGTTGGGGCAGTTACAATGAGCAGTTCTTC
TRBJ2-7 | - | once | TRBV28 | CASSLLTGSEQYF | TGTGCCAGCAGTTTATTGACTGGATCCGAGCAGTACTTC
TRBJ2-2 | - | - | TRBV19 | CASSGRGSNTGELFF | TGTGCCAGTAGCGGTAGGGGGTCTAACACCGGGGAGCTGTTTTTT
TRBJ1-4 | - | - | TRBV5-1 | CASSSTSTNEKLFF | TGCGCCAGCAGCTCCACCTCAACTAATGAAAAACTGTTTTTT
TRBJ2-7 | TRBD1 | - | TRBV11-2 | CASSPWTGGISYEQYF | TGTGCCAGCAGCCCCTGGACAGGGGGAATATCCTACGAGCAGTACTTC
TRBJ2-2 | - | - | TRBV6-4 | CASSDSREYTGELFF | TGTGCCAGCAGTGACTCTAGGGAGTATACCGGGGAGCTGTTTTTT
TRBJ2-7 | TRBD2 | - | TRBV4-1 | CASSHLAGTYEQYF | TGCGCCAGCAGCCACCTAGCGGGGACCTACGAGCAGTACTTC
TRBJ2-1 | - | - | TRBV4-3 | CAPRRGVGQTYNEQFF | TGCGCCCCCCGCCGGGGGGTAGGACAGACTTACAATGAGCAGTTCTTC
TRBJ2-3 | - | - | TRBV9 | CASSVREGGTLGDTQYF | TGTGCCAGCAGCGTCAGAGAGGGCGGGACCTTAGGAGATACGCAGTATTTT